The clone carrying this TCR beta chain was counted at least ten times. This CDR3 region has 12 residues. Per germline, CDR1 DFQATT and CDR2 SNEGSKA (reference sequence). Unmatched junction bases numbered 2, after V lost 3 bases and J lost 6 bases. This sample stems from a study of T cells after yellow fever vaccination. TCRdb re-derived calls from the 5' RACE reads in MiXCR, one entry per CDR3 protein. Of some 350,000 distinct CDR3 sequences listed, more than 5.5% are singletons. The chain joins TRBV20-1 to TRBJ2-1, with TRBD2 matching over 7 bases. The sequence derives from a man aged 25-45 years who received the YFV17D yellow fever vaccine. The source material was PBMCs, sampled 5 days after the yellow fever booster vaccination. The CDR3 reads CSARGTINEQFF. CDR3 nucleotide sequence: TGCAGTGCTAGGGGGACTATCAATGAGCAGTTCTTC.